These 16 T cell receptor beta chains came from one sample sequenced in a study of T cell responses to AZD1222 COVID-19 vaccine. TCRdb's copy holds only in-frame clones and misses some; the assay was immunoSEQ multiplex PCR. The table lists 85,000 to 130,000 clones, around 90% of them singletons. The sample was peripheral blood, taken on day 0 of AZD1222 vaccination. These receptor sequences come from an adult in good health.

The rearrangement uses TRBV4-3 and TRBJ2-2, with TRBD2 matching 8 bases. This CDR3 contains 16 residues. CDR1 LGHNA and CDR2 YSLEER come from the germline V gene. The trim removed 4 bases at V and 4 bases at J, leaving 8 bases unmatched. CDR3 nucleotides: TGCGCCAGCAGCCTAATAGCGGGATCAGGCACCGGGGAGCTGTTTTTT. It codes for CASSLIAGSGTGELFF.

V gene TRBV6-8 combines with J gene TRBJ1-2; D remains unclear. The CDR3 covers 13 residues. V shed 7 bases and J shed 2 bases, with 11 bases lying between them. CDR1 and CDR2 (germline): MNHGY, SAAAGT. The chain's CDR3 is CASKIGWNYGYTF. The CDR3 DNA follows: TGTGCCAGCAAGATCGGTTGGAACTATGGCTACACCTTC.

The rearrangement joins TRBV18 to TRBJ1-5; TRBD1 is a possible D gene (5 bases). From germline, CDR1 is KGHSH and CDR2 LQKENI. The CDR3 contains 16 residues. V lost 0 bases and J 9 bases, leaving 18 bases between the germline ends. The CDR3 reads CASSPPQGGSNGPQHF. The DNA for the CDR3 is TGTGCCAGCTCACCACCCCAGGGAGGGTCGAATGGGCCCCAGCATTTT.

This chain links TRBV7-8 with TRBJ2-7; TRBD2 agrees at 8 bases. This CDR3 region has 16 residues. The germline gives CDR1 SGHVS, CDR2 FQNEAQ. The junction had 6 bases not matched to a gene; V was cut back by 2 bases and J by 0 bases. In DNA form, the CDR3 reads TGTGCCAGCAGCTTAACGAGCGGGAGATTCTCCTACGAGCAGTACTTC. This translates into CASSLTSGRFSYEQYF.

This rearrangement joins TRBV9 to TRBJ1-3, with a possible D match to TRBD1 (6 bases). Germline V lookup: CDR1 SGDLS, CDR2 YYNGEE. The CDR3 extends over 14 amino acids. V dropped 4 bases and J dropped 0 bases, with 8 bases sitting between them. Here the CDR3 reads CASSPDSSGNTIYF. DNA of the CDR3: TGTGCCAGCAGCCCGGACAGCTCTGGAAACACCATATATTTT.

The chain has TRBV5-1 and TRBJ1-2; possibly TRBD1 for D (5 bases). This CDR3 is built from 14 residues. V lost 0 bases to trimming and J lost 2 bases, with 8 bases between them. Per germline, CDR1 SGHRS and CDR2 YFSETQ. The CDR3 DNA reads as TGCGCCAGCAGCTTGGTTGGGGGGAACTATGGCTACACCTTC. It specifies CASSLVGGNYGYTF.

The rearrangement uses TRBV19 and TRBJ1-6; TRBD1 is a possible D gene (6 bases). Germline CDR1 is LNHDA and CDR2 is SQIVND (reference sequence). CDR3 size: 13 residues. Trimming pared 6 bases from V and 7 bases from J, leaving 10 bases between. CDR3: CASRRTENSPLHF. The CDR3 coding sequence is TGTGCCAGTAGGCGGACAGAGAATTCACCCCTCCACTTT.

CDR3 DNA: TGTGCCAGCAGCAATAAGTCAGGCGGTTACAATGAGCAGTTCTTC. This codes for CASSNKSGGYNEQFF. The chain joins TRBV21-1 to TRBJ2-1. TRBV21-1 represents a pseudogene. The length of the CDR3 is 15 residues.

This clone showed up just once. This chain connects TRBV28 to TRBJ1-1; D not certain. The CDR3 loop spans 16 amino acids. V lost 3 bases to trimming and J lost 0 bases, with 14 bases between them. Looked up from germline, CDR1 is MDHEN and CDR2 is SYDVKM. CDR3 loop: CASSFGGNTLNTEAFF. CDR3 bases: TGTGCCAGCAGTTTTGGAGGCAATACTTTGAACACTGAAGCTTTCTTT.

This clone occurred once. The chain has TRBV5-1 and TRBJ2-2, with D perhaps TRBD1 (5 bases). Germline V gene sequence: CDR1 SGHRS, CDR2 YFSETQ. The V gene lost 2 bases and the J gene lost 6 bases, with 14 bases spanning the gap. This CDR3 is 15 amino acids long. CDR3: CASSLGVLGAGELFF. For the CDR3, the DNA is TGCGCCAGCAGCTTAGGGGTTCTGGGCGCCGGGGAGCTGTTTTTT.

The chain combines TRBV7-9 with TRBJ2-1; the match to TRBD2 covers 7 bases. V lost 2 bases and J lost 2; bases outside the gene matches: 12. This CDR3 has 18 residues. CDR1 and CDR2 from the germline V gene are SEHNR and FQNEAQ (reference sequence). The CDR3 sequence is CASSLFPGGIGAYNEQFF. CDR3 nucleotides: TGTGCCAGCAGCTTATTCCCGGGAGGAATTGGTGCCTACAATGAGCAGTTCTTC.

This sequence joins TRBV4-3 and TRBJ2-3; 12 bases agree with TRBD2. Germline assignment: CDR1 LGHNA and CDR2 YSLEER. J gave up 2 bases and V 3 bases, and 9 bases lay outside the gene matches. This CDR3 spans 18 amino acids. As DNA, the CDR3 is TGCGCCAGCAGCCATGGACTAGCGGGACGTTCCTACACAGATACGCAGTATTTT. Its translation is CASSHGLAGRSYTDTQYF.

The chain joins TRBV7-6 to TRBJ2-1, with a weak D call TRBD2 (7 bases). The CDR3 has 17 residues. Trimming removed 1 base at V and 4 bases at J, with 17 bases between. Germline values: CDR1 SGHVS, CDR2 FNYEAQ. CDR3 nucleotides: TGTGCCAGCAGCTTAGGGGGGGGCGCGACCACGTACAATGAGCAGTTCTTC. This translates into CASSLGGGATTYNEQFF.

The chain has TRBV29-1 and TRBJ1-4; D unresolved. CDR3 length equals 15 residues. V was trimmed by 7 bases and J by 0 bases, leaving 15 bases between them. CDR1 is SQVTM and CDR2 is ANQGSEA in the germline V gene. The CDR3 DNA is TGCAGCGCCGGTAATCTTGGAGCAACTAATGAAAAACTGTTTTTT. Translation: CSAGNLGATNEKLFF.

This clone was counted once. The CDR3: CAISEQNQPQHF. CDR3 nucleotide sequence: TGTGCCATCAGTGAGCAAAATCAGCCCCAGCATTTT. The chain carries TRBV10-3 and TRBJ1-5; D gene uncertain. The CDR3 has 12 amino acids. Germline V gene lookup returns CDR1 ENHRY and CDR2 SYGVKD. Trimming left V 2 bases short and J 4 bases short, with 3 bases between.

The gene calls are TRBV2 and TRBJ2-5; D may match TRBD1 or TRBD2 (5 bases each). The CDR3 is made up of 12 amino acids. The V gene's germline CDR1 is SNHLY and CDR2 FYNNEI. V lost 8 bases to trimming and J lost 2 bases, with 9 bases between them. As DNA, the CDR3 is TGTGCCAGCCGGGACGGTCAAGAGACCCAGTACTTC. This encodes CASRDGQETQYF.